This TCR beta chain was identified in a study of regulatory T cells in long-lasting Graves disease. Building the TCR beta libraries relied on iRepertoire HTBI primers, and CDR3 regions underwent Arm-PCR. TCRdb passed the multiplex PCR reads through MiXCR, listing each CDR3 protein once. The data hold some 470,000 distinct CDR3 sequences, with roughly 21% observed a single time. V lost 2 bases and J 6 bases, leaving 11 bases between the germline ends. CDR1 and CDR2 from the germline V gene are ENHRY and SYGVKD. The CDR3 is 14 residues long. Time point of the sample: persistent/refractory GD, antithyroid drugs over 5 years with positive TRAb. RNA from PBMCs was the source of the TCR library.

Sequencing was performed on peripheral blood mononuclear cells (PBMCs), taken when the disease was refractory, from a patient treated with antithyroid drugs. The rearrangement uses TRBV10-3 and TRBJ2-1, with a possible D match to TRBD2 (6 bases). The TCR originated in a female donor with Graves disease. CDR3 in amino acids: CAISEGVAANEQFF. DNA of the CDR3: TGTGCCATCAGTGAGGGGGTAGCGGCCAATGAGCAGTTCTTC.